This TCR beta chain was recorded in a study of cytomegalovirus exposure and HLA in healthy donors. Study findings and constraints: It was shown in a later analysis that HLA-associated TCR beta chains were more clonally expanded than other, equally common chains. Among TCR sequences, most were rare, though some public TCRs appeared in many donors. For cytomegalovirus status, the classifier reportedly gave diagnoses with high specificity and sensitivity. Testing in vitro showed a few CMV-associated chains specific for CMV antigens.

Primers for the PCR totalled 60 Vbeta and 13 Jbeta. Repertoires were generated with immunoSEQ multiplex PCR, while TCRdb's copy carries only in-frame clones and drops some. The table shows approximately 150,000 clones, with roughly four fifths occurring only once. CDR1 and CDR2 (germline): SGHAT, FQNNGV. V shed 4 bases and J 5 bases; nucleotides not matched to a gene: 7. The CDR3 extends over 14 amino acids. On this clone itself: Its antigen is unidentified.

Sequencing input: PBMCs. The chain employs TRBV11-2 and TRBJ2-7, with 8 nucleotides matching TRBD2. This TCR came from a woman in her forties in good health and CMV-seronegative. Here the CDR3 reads CASSWEPAGDEQYF. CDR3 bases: TGTGCCAGCAGCTGGGAACCAGCGGGAGACGAGCAGTACTTC.